The clone carrying this TCR beta chain occurred many times. The data stem from a study of regulatory T cells in long-lasting Graves disease. This sample's time point: newly diagnosed GD, antithyroid drugs for less than 3 months. Making the TCR library involved RNA that had been extracted from PBMCs. This CDR3 is built from 13 residues. From germline, CDR1 is SGHVS and CDR2 FQNEAQ. V was clipped by 1 base and J by 2 bases, with 5 bases between them. In building TCR beta libraries, iRepertoire HTBI primers were used together with Arm-PCR of CDR3 regions. TCRdb re-called the multiplex PCR reads through MiXCR, storing one row per CDR3 protein. The sample records some 250,000 distinct CDR3 sequences, 15% to 20% being singletons. A further study also used this sample, focusing on T cells in Graves' hyperthyroidism and ophthalmopathy.

The V and J genes are TRBV7-8 and TRBJ1-2, with D unresolved. This TCR was sampled from a woman in her twenties or thirties with Graves disease. The sequencing here drew on peripheral blood mononuclear cells (PBMCs), taken at new diagnosis, from a patient treated with antithyroid drugs. The CDR3: CASSLDTNYGYTF. CDR3 coding DNA: TGTGCCAGCAGCTTAGATACGAACTATGGCTACACCTTC.